This TCR beta chain was observed in a study of early T cells in non-severe SARS-CoV-2 infection. The CDR3 spans 16 residues. Unmatched junction bases numbered 9, after V lost 1 base and J lost 7 bases. Germline V gene sequence: CDR1 SGHVS, CDR2 FNYEAQ. This clonotype was observed many times. TCRdb reprocessed the 5' RACE reads with MiXCR, giving one entry per CDR3 protein. The sample carries about 60,000 distinct CDR3 sequences, over 9.5% recorded once. Sequenced: whole blood. The clonotype comes from an adult who was a healthcare worker with PCR-confirmed SARS-CoV-2 infection or an uninfected control (not recorded which). J is TRBJ2-2 and V is TRBV7-6, with TRBD2 matching 7 bases. Written as DNA, the CDR3 is TGTGCCAGCAGCTTAGAATCCAGCGGGATCATCGGGGAGCTGTTTTTT. This translates into CASSLESSGIIGELFF.